This TCR beta chain was sequenced during a study of T cell repertoires and HLA-DP antigens. Study-wide context: Donors were two male and one female, aged 18-to-29 to 60-to-69. Pre-culture CD4+ samples used around 1,200 ng DNA versus about 210 ng for CD137+CD4+ sorts.

The assay was immunoSEQ multiplex PCR, and TCRdb's table has in-frame clones only and misses some. The table has more than 90,000 clones, nearly 95% seen once. Study-wide results and limits: A non-physiological HeLa system presented antigen to total CD4+ responders.

In its sample, this clone was seen once. The antigen remains undetermined. V gave up 2 bases and J gave up 4 bases; unmatched junction bases: 8. Germline CDR1 is SGHRS and CDR2 is YFSETQ. This CDR3 is built from 15 residues. The rearrangement links TRBV5-1 to TRBJ2-7; TRBD2 matches at 8 bases. The sample was CD4+ T cells from PBMCs. This receptor was identified in a woman between 18 and 29 years old in good health and CMV-seronegative. The DNA of the CDR3 is TGCGCCAGCAGCTTCGGGCGGGAGGCCTTGTACGAGCAGTACTTC. Amino acids: CASSFGREALYEQYF.